The 6 T cell receptor beta chains below all came from one sample that was sequenced in a study of T cell repertoires in cytomegalovirus infection. TCRdb called the reads again in MiXCR, with one record for every CDR3 protein. Of about 24,000 distinct CDR3 sequences in the sample, approximately 24% are singletons; the top ten hold approximately 90%. The antigens these receptors bind are not known. The sequenced sample was CD8+ T cells from cultured PBMCs, obtained from culture after CMV antigen stimulation. These receptors all come from a human donor in good health (CMV status not recorded). Some clones in this sample may be carry-over from other donors' samples.

The V call is TRBV10-3, the J call TRBJ2-7; D is perhaps TRBD1 (6 bases). The CDR3 runs 14 residues. Trimming pared 6 bases from V and 3 bases from J, leaving 15 bases between. In germline, CDR1 is ENHRY, CDR2 SYGVKD. For the CDR3, the DNA is TGTGCCATCAGCGAGATACAGGGATTCTACGAGCAGTACTTC. Protein sequence: CAISEIQGFYEQYF.

V and J are TRBV2 and TRBJ2-2; a possible D gene is TRBD2 (7 bases). This CDR3 comprises 14 residues. CDR1 and CDR2 (germline): SNHLY, FYNNEI. The V and J ends lost 7 bases and 3 bases respectively, with 12 bases between them. This CDR3 reads CASTGGGYTGELFF. CDR3 coding DNA: TGTGCCAGCACGGGCGGGGGCTACACCGGGGAGCTGTTTTTT.

This clonotype has ten or more counts. The chain employs TRBV7-2 and TRBJ2-3, with D hard to call. The germline V gene encodes CDR1 SGHTA and CDR2 FQGNSA. The V gene lost 5 bases and the J gene lost 2 bases, with 20 bases spanning the gap. CDR3 length equals 17 residues. The chain's CDR3 is CASSRGRVTIHTDTQYF. The CDR3 nucleotides read TGTGCCAGCAGCCGCGGACGGGTCACGATACACACAGATACGCAGTATTTT.

This clonotype was recorded a few times. V gene TRBV12-3 or TRBV12-4 combines with J gene TRBJ1-6; 8 bases match TRBD1. The CDR3 has 14 amino acids. The junction had 0 bases not matched to a gene; V was cut back by 5 bases and J by 3 bases. The CDR3 spells CASSGQGYNSPLHF. The CDR3 DNA sequence: TGTGCCAGCAGTGGACAGGGCTATAATTCACCCCTCCACTTT.

This clonotype was observed a few times. The chain joins TRBV6-6 to TRBJ2-7; weak D call: TRBD2 (7 bases). From germline, CDR1 is MNHNY and CDR2 SVGAGI (reference sequence). V lost 3 bases and J lost 3, with 12 bases in between. There are 14 residues in the CDR3. The CDR3 is CASSYGGGLYEQYF. CDR3 DNA: TGTGCCAGCAGTTATGGGGGGGGGCTCTACGAGCAGTACTTC.

Only a few counts were recorded for this clonotype. The chain employs TRBV27 and TRBJ2-1; D remains unclear. Trimming shortened V by 5 bases and J by 4 bases, and 9 bases separated the two germline ends. Germline V gene lookup returns CDR1 MNHEY and CDR2 SMNVEV (reference sequence). This CDR3 spans 13 amino acids. In nucleotides, the CDR3 is TGTGCCAGCAGTCCGATAAATTACAATGAGCAGTTCTTC. Its translation is CASSPINYNEQFF.